In its sample, the clone carrying this T cell receptor beta chain was seen many times. What it recognizes is unknown. CDR3 length: 15 amino acids. V was trimmed by 2 bases and J by 4 bases, leaving 9 bases between them. This record belongs to a study of Graves' ophthalmopathy and Graves' hyperthyroidism. Having ophthalmopathy, the donors showed moderate-to-severe activity, CAS ≥3 and NOSPECS ≥4, with disease lasting under 3 months. Patients were left out if they had other autoimmune diseases, uncontrolled infections, pregnancy or lactation. Overall study findings and caveats: Blood also harbored most expanded thyroid clonotypes above 0.001 frequency.

The study amplified TCR beta CDR3 regions using RNA transcripts. HTBI primers were employed in first-round RT-PCR, then a second-round multiplex PCR followed. TCRdb passed the multiplex PCR reads through MiXCR, listing each CDR3 protein once. The sample has roughly 230,000 distinct CDR3 sequences, about 22% seen once. This TCR derives from a woman aged 45-65 years with Graves' ophthalmopathy. The chain carries TRBV12-3 or TRBV12-4 and TRBJ2-6, with D tentatively TRBD2 (5 bases). The sequenced material came from peripheral blood. The CDR3 loop reads CASSLRGQGANVLTF. The CDR3 nucleotides read TGTGCCAGCAGTTTACGAGGGCAGGGGGCCAACGTCCTGACTTTC.